This passage covers 8 T cell receptor beta chains from one sample sequenced in a study of T cells in Graves' hyperthyroidism and ophthalmopathy. Amplification targeted TCR beta CDR3 regions from RNA transcripts. Primed by the HTBI set, a first-round RT-PCR was run on the TCR CDR3. Each CDR3 protein is one row after TCRdb ran MiXCR on the multiplex PCR reads. The table has about 200,000 distinct CDR3 sequences, about 17% seen once. Input material: blood. The source of these receptors is a woman aged 50 to 60 with Graves' hyperthyroidism.

In this sample, this clonotype turned up many times. The rearrangement uses TRBV12-3 or TRBV12-4 and TRBJ1-2; 9 bases align to TRBD1. J gave up 4 bases and V 6 bases, and 21 bases lay outside the gene matches. This CDR3 region has 19 residues. The CDR3 spells CASSYGSWDRVIKGYGYTF. CDR3 coding DNA: TGTGCCAGCAGCTACGGGTCGTGGGACAGGGTAATAAAGGGCTATGGCTACACCTTC.

The CDR3 reads CASSQVRGWETQYF. The CDR3, as DNA: TGCGCCAGCAGCCAAGTACGCGGTTGGGAGACCCAGTACTTC. J is TRBJ2-5 and V is TRBV4-1; unclear D gene. Germline V lookup: CDR1 MGHRA, CDR2 YSYEKL. The length of the CDR3 is 14 residues. Trimming pared 1 base from V and 5 bases from J, leaving 11 bases between.

This clonotype was recorded many times. The genes are TRBV19 and TRBJ2-7, with 10 bases lining up with TRBD2. Losses at the gene ends were 8 bases for V and 7 bases for J; bases not matched to a gene: 8. In germline, CDR1 is LNHDA, CDR2 SQIVND (reference sequence). The CDR3 sequence is 13 residues long. The CDR3 reads CASQREGHREQYF. The CDR3 DNA follows: TGTGCCAGTCAGCGGGAGGGCCATAGGGAGCAGTACTTC.

The chain couples TRBV9 to TRBJ2-2; 8 bases agree with TRBD1. The V and J ends lost 3 bases and 6 bases, in that order; junction bases with no gene match: 4. The CDR3 is 14 amino acids. Germline CDR1 SGDLS, CDR2 YYNGEE. Here the CDR3 reads CASSAGTGAGELFF. Here the CDR3 DNA reads TGTGCCAGCAGCGCCGGGACAGGAGCCGGGGAGCTGTTTTTT.

This clonotype was counted ten times or more. The rearrangement uses TRBV6-2 or TRBV6-3 and TRBJ2-7; TRBD2 agrees at 13 bases. The CDR3 spans 18 residues. The germline V gene encodes CDR1 MNHEY and CDR2 SVGEGT. V gave up 6 bases and J gave up 0 bases; unmatched junction bases: 11. The CDR3 region has the DNA TGTGCCAGCAGGCGGACTAGCGGGAGCCAGGGGTTCTCCTACGAGCAGTACTTC. This gives the protein CASRRTSGSQGFSYEQYF.

V gene TRBV2 combines with J gene TRBJ2-1; TRBD2 matches 12 bases. Germline V gene data show CDR1 as SNHLY and CDR2 as FYNNEI. This CDR3 has 15 residues. V lost 7 bases and J lost 5; bases outside the gene matches: 6. The CDR3: CASTMTSGRNNEQFF. CDR3 sequence (DNA): TGTGCCAGCACCATGACTAGCGGGAGAAACAATGAGCAGTTCTTC.

J is TRBJ2-7 and V is TRBV30; 8 bases match TRBD2. CDR3 length equals 13 residues. Germline loops: CDR1 GTSNPN, CDR2 SVGIG (reference sequence). The trim removed 5 bases at V and 0 bases at J, leaving 3 bases unmatched. The CDR3 sequence is CAWRLARSYEQYF. As DNA, the CDR3 is TGTGCCTGGCGACTAGCGCGCTCCTACGAGCAGTACTTC.

This clonotype was recorded many times. V usage is TRBV20-1 and J usage is TRBJ1-6; perhaps TRBD1 as D (5 bases). Germline values: CDR1 DFQATT, CDR2 SNEGSKA (reference sequence). The V and J ends lost 0 bases and 4 bases respectively, with 10 bases between them. CDR3 length: 15 residues. The CDR3 protein is CSARDQGLYNSPLHF. As DNA, the CDR3 is TGCAGTGCTAGAGATCAGGGACTATATAATTCACCCCTCCACTTT.